This TCR beta chain was identified during a study of tumor-infiltrating lymphocytes in primary liver carcinoma. From roughly 21-30 mg of unsorted bulk tissue, DNA and RNA were co-extracted together. Through surgical resection, the patients' primary liver carcinoma was treated. Study-level points and caveats: Tumors and blood were compared for top-250-clone fraction, and tumors had the significantly higher value (p = 0.039). Appearing in all five tumor regions was true of only about 8-25% of top clones. Whereas tumor region pairs overlapped more, tumor-adjacent and tumor-blood pairs overlapped less.

With regard to this clonotype: The antigen remains undetermined. The junction does not match germline at one end; this may be a read error.

A primer matching the constant region was used to make TCR beta cDNA from around 460 ng of total RNA. What produced the TCR beta libraries was three nested multiplex PCR rounds using slightly modified ARM-PCR. TCRdb reanalysed the multiplex PCR reads using MiXCR and keeps one entry per CDR3 protein. The sample has some 110,000 distinct CDR3 sequences, roughly 80% seen once; the top ten hold 15% to 25%. Material for sequencing was liver tumor tissue from sampling region 3. Indicated subset: tumor region T3, left-lateral pole. This TCR came from a middle-aged man with primary liver carcinoma and hepatitis B virus infection.

CDR3 sequence reads: CVSSERVAASNEQFF. The CDR3 DNA reads as TGTGTCAGCAGTGAAAGAGTAGCAGCCTCCAATGAGCAGTTCTTC. This chain uses TRBV6-1 with TRBJ2-1; D unclear. The CDR3 is 15 amino acids. The germline gives CDR1 MNHNS, CDR2 SASEGT.